The 25 T cell receptor beta chains below were found in one sample sequenced in a study of OX40 agonist ivuxolimab in advanced cancers. TCRdb's table, derived via immunoSEQ multiplex PCR, lists solely in-frame clones and lacks some. The sample carries some 48,000 clones, 79% recorded once. The sample here was CD4+ or CD8+ T cells sorted from blood, taken in a trial of the OX40 agonist ivuxolimab. Receptors were obtained from an adult with an advanced solid tumor such as melanoma, head and neck, liver or kidney cancer.

V and J are TRBV6-6 and TRBJ2-7; possible D gene TRBD2, 6 bases. The V gene's germline CDR1 is MNHNY and CDR2 SVGAGI (reference sequence). The CDR3 is 12 residues long. V lost 10 bases and J 0 bases, leaving 10 bases between the germline ends. CDR3 nucleotides: TGTGCCACCGGGACTTCCTCCTACGAGCAGTACTTC. It is translated as CATGTSSYEQYF.

The chain is built from TRBV4-1 and TRBJ2-5; no definite D call. The V and J ends lost 4 bases and 5 bases respectively, with 11 bases between them. CDR3 length: 13 residues. Germline CDR1 is MGHRA and CDR2 is YSYEKL. The CDR3: CASSPPAGETQYF. CDR3 sequence (DNA): TGCGCCAGCAGCCCCCCGGCTGGGGAGACCCAGTACTTC.

The CDR3 region is CASSIGTAGNSPLHF. In nucleotides, the CDR3 is TGTGCCAGCAGCATCGGGACAGCGGGGAATTCACCCCTCCACTTT. The chain joins TRBV11-2 to TRBJ1-6, with TRBD1 matching 7 bases. The J segment lost 7 bases and the V segment lost 5 bases, leaving 8 bases of the junction unmatched. The germline gives CDR1 SGHAT, CDR2 FQNNGV. The CDR3 consists of 15 residues.

This clone was seen a single time. V is TRBV5-6 and J is TRBJ1-3; no reliable D call. V lost 1 base to trimming and J lost 7 bases, with 15 bases between them. This CDR3 is built from 15 residues. Germline loops: CDR1 SGHDT, CDR2 YYEEEE. The CDR3 coding sequence is TGTGCCAGCAGCTTGCGCAGTTACCGGAGGAACACCATATATTTT. Encoded protein: CASSLRSYRRNTIYF. Using reference TRBV5-6 and TRBJ1-3 for the parts outside the CDR3, the full variable domain is DAGVTQSPTHLIKTRGQQVTLRCSPKSGHDTVSWYQQALGQGPQFIFQYYEEEERQRGNFPDRFSGHQFPNYSSELNVNALLLGDSALYLCASSLRSYRRNTIYFGEGSWLTVV.

This chain connects TRBV23-1 to TRBJ1-5; weak D call: TRBD1 (6 bases). TRBV23-1 is an ORF; its function is uncertain. The CDR3 is 17 residues long. Trimming cost V 4 bases and J 1 base, with 17 bases left between them. The CDR3 nucleotides are TGCGCCAGCAGTCCGAATGGGGGGCGGGGAAGCAATCAGCCCCAGCATTTT. It translates to CASSPNGGRGSNQPQHF.

J is TRBJ2-2 and V is TRBV19; no firm D call. Germline-derived CDR1 and CDR2 are LNHDA and SQIVND (reference sequence). The CDR3 spans 14 residues. V was trimmed by 1 base and J by 5 bases, leaving 8 bases between them. CDR3 nucleotide sequence: TGTGCCAGTAGTATAGCCCCCTCTACCGGGGAGCTGTTTTTT. This encodes CASSIAPSTGELFF.

This chain uses TRBV11-3 with TRBJ2-1; 7 nucleotides line up with TRBD1. CDR1 SGHNT and CDR2 YENEEA come from the germline V gene. The J segment lost 2 bases and the V segment lost 0 bases, leaving 1 base of the junction unmatched. The CDR3 length is 15 residues. The CDR3 reads CASSLEGQAYNEQFF. CDR3 nucleotides: TGTGCCAGCAGCTTAGAAGGACAGGCCTACAATGAGCAGTTCTTC.

About this clone: The junction does not match germline at one end; this may be a read error. The chain recombines TRBV5-8 with TRBJ1-5; the D is unclear. Germline loops: CDR1 SGHTS, CDR2 YDEGEE. This CDR3 spans 15 amino acids. The CDR3 loop reads CASTLREKARQPQHF. The CDR3, as DNA: TGTGCCAGCACCTTGAGGGAAAAGGCTCGGCAGCCCCAGCATTTT.

The genes are TRBV11-1 and TRBJ2-1; 8 nucleotides align to TRBD1. Germline lookup yields CDR1 SGHAT and CDR2 FQDESV (reference sequence). V gave up 6 bases and J gave up 7 bases; unmatched junction bases: 8. The CDR3 extends over 14 amino acids. Here the CDR3 DNA reads TGTGCCAGCAGGCAAGCAGGGGGCGCGAATGAGCAGTTCTTC. This codes for CASRQAGGANEQFF.

This rearrangement joins TRBV4-2 to TRBJ1-2; D might be TRBD1 (6 bases). V was shortened by 4 bases and J by 7 bases, with 10 bases between the two germline ends. The germline gives CDR1 LGHNA, CDR2 YNFKEQ. This CDR3 is built from 12 residues. The chain's CDR3 is CASSPTGLGYTF. The DNA of the CDR3 is TGTGCCAGCAGCCCGACAGGACTTGGCTACACCTTC.

V usage is TRBV10-1 and J usage is TRBJ2-1, with 12 bases aligning to TRBD2. Trimming took 2 bases from V and 9 from J; bases not matched to a gene: 8. Germline CDR1 and CDR2: WNHNN and SYGVQD (reference sequence). The CDR3 totals 16 residues. The CDR3 coding sequence is TGCGCCAGCAGTGAGGGGGCTAGCGGGAGGGGTGTTGAGCAGTTCTTC. Translation: CASSEGASGRGVEQFF.

The gene calls are TRBV7-6 and TRBJ2-2, with 7 nucleotides matching TRBD2. In germline, CDR1 is SGHVS, CDR2 FNYEAQ. V was pared by 6 bases and J by 2 bases, with 6 bases of the junction left unmatched. This CDR3 has 15 amino acids. CDR3 nucleotide sequence: TGTGCCAGCAGAGTAGCTAGCGGCAACACCGGGGAGCTGTTTTTT. It specifies CASRVASGNTGELFF.

The chain has TRBV11-2 and TRBJ2-3, with unresolved D. V was pared by 1 base and J by 0 bases, with 5 bases between. Germline values: CDR1 SGHAT, CDR2 FQNNGV. The CDR3 length is 14 residues. CDR3 coding DNA: TGTGCCAGCAGCTTAGGGACGAGCACAGATACGCAGTATTTT. Its translation is CASSLGTSTDTQYF.

The rearrangement joins TRBV9 to TRBJ1-6; 7 nucleotides agree with TRBD1. CDR1 is SGDLS, CDR2 YYNGEE, per germline. CDR3 length equals 16 residues. V trimming: 0 bases; J trimming: 4 bases; junction bases outside the gene matches: 4. CDR3 amino acids: CASSVGGGAYNSPLHF. In DNA, the CDR3 is TGTGCCAGCAGCGTAGGAGGGGGCGCGTATAATTCACCCCTCCACTTT.

This chain uses TRBV6-5 with TRBJ1-2; D is uncertain. V was clipped by 5 bases and J by 1 base, with 2 bases between them. Per the germline V gene, CDR1 is MNHEY and CDR2 is SVGAGI. This CDR3 has 11 residues. CDR3 in amino acids: CASSNNYGYTF. The CDR3 nucleotides read TGTGCCAGCAGTAATAACTATGGCTACACCTTC.

The rearrangement joins TRBV5-4 to TRBJ2-1; 10 nucleotides agree with TRBD2. The CDR3 consists of 15 residues. Trimming removed 4 bases from V and 7 bases from J; junction bases left unmatched: 8. The V gene's germline CDR1 is SGHNT and CDR2 YYREEE (reference sequence). This CDR3 reads CASSQSGRAGNEQFF. CDR3 in DNA: TGTGCCAGCAGCCAGAGCGGGAGGGCGGGGAATGAGCAGTTCTTC.

V is TRBV7-8 and J is TRBJ1-4; 10 bases align to TRBD1. The CDR3 is 14 residues long. V dropped 7 bases and J dropped 13; count of bases not matched to a gene: 12. The germline gives CDR1 SGHVS, CDR2 FQNEAQ. CDR3 loop: CASTFRQGAGGLFF. The CDR3 nucleotides read TGTGCCAGCACCTTCCGACAGGGGGCAGGAGGACTGTTTTTT.

There are a few counts of this clone. The chain is built from TRBV11-2 and TRBJ1-1; D gene uncertain. The CDR3 totals 13 residues. The V end was cut by 5 bases, the J end by 2 bases, with 9 bases between. Germline CDR1 and CDR2: SGHAT and FQNNGV. The CDR3 region is CASSQLPNTEAFF. The CDR3 DNA sequence: TGTGCCAGCAGCCAATTACCCAACACTGAAGCTTTCTTT.

This clone is categorized as medium-sized. This sample also contains other DNA sequences that code for the same CDR3. The gene calls are TRBV19 and TRBJ1-2, with D hard to call. V was clipped by 6 bases and J by 1 base, with 3 bases between them. Germline V gives CDR1 LNHDA, CDR2 SQIVND (reference sequence). There are 11 residues in the CDR3. CDR3 protein: CASRDNYGYTF. For the CDR3, the DNA is TGTGCCAGTAGGGATAACTATGGCTACACCTTC.

The V call is TRBV10-2, the J call TRBJ1-3, with TRBD1 identical over 8 bases. V shed 6 bases, J shed 0 bases, and the junction held 25 bases outside the gene matches. The CDR3 extends over 22 amino acids. From germline, CDR1 is WSHSY and CDR2 SAAADI. CDR3 sequence: CASSYPVGAGGLIEGSGNTIYF. In DNA form, the CDR3 reads TGCGCCAGCAGCTACCCGGTTGGGGCAGGGGGCTTGATCGAGGGCTCTGGAAACACCATATATTTT.

This sequence joins TRBV7-3 and TRBJ2-5; D perhaps matches TRBD2 (6 bases). Germline CDR1 and CDR2: SGHTA and FQGTGA. The CDR3 covers 17 residues. V was pared by 3 bases and J by 0 bases, with 17 bases between. The CDR3 DNA reads TGTGCCAGCAGCTTGGTTGGGGGGAACCTGAACCAAGAGACCCAGTACTTC. It yields the protein CASSLVGGNLNQETQYF.

V and J are TRBV6-5 and TRBJ1-2; TRBD1 is a possible D gene (6 bases). CDR1 MNHEY and CDR2 SVGAGI come from the germline V gene. The CDR3 has 14 residues. Deletions cut 4 bases from V and 5 bases from J, with 14 bases between. CDR3 bases: TGTGCCAGCAGTTCGGGGAGGGGGACGTATGGCTACACCTTC. This gives the protein CASSSGRGTYGYTF.

V is TRBV9 and J is TRBJ1-2, with D hard to call. The germline V and J ends were trimmed by 0 bases and 8 bases, with 14 bases remaining between them. This CDR3 region has 14 residues. Per germline, CDR1 SGDLS and CDR2 YYNGEE. CDR3 amino acids: CASSVESLSGGYTF. The CDR3 DNA follows: TGTGCCAGCAGCGTAGAGTCTTTGAGTGGCGGCTACACCTTC.

In this sample, this clone turned up once. The gene calls are TRBV5-1 and TRBJ1-1; TRBD1 matches at 7 bases. In germline, CDR1 is SGHRS, CDR2 YFSETQ. The CDR3 runs to 14 residues. After removal of 3 bases from V and 3 bases from J, the junction contained 5 bases not matched to a gene. CDR3 amino acids: CASSSQGLHTEAFF. The CDR3 DNA is TGCGCCAGCAGCTCACAGGGGTTGCACACTGAAGCTTTCTTT.

V gene TRBV5-5 combines with J gene TRBJ1-1; 7 bases map to TRBD1. V dropped 0 bases and J dropped 4; count of bases not matched to a gene: 6. The CDR3 contains 15 residues. From germline, CDR1 is SGHKS and CDR2 YYEKEE (reference sequence). The CDR3 reads CASSLVAGGTTEAFF. The CDR3, as DNA: TGTGCCAGCAGCTTGGTGGCAGGGGGGACCACTGAAGCTTTCTTT. Full variable domain (rest looked up from reference TRBV5-5 and TRBJ1-1): DAGVTQSPTHLIKTRGQQVTLRCSPISGHKSVSWYQQVLGQGPQFIFQYYEKEERGRGNFPDRFSARQFPNYSSELNVNALLLGDSALYLCASSLVAGGTTEAFFGQGTRLTVV.